This T cell receptor (beta chain) was captured in a study of T cell changes during pregnancy in multiple sclerosis. TCRdb's copy holds only in-frame clones and misses some; the assay was immunoSEQ multiplex PCR. The sample holds tens of thousands of clones, 90% seen once. V was cut by 1 base and J by 2 bases, with 18 bases left in between. This CDR3 contains 17 residues. The V gene's germline CDR1 is KGHSH and CDR2 LQKENI. The chain uses TRBV18 and TRBJ2-7; the D gene is possibly TRBD1 (7 bases). This clonotype was sampled from a female donor in good health, enrolled as a control in a pregnancy study. Sample: CD4+ T cells from peripheral blood mononuclear cells, taken in the third trimester of pregnancy. CDR3 residues: CASSPQGGQAGTYEQYF. The CDR3 nucleotides are TGTGCCAGCTCACCACAGGGCGGACAGGCGGGGACCTACGAGCAGTACTTC.